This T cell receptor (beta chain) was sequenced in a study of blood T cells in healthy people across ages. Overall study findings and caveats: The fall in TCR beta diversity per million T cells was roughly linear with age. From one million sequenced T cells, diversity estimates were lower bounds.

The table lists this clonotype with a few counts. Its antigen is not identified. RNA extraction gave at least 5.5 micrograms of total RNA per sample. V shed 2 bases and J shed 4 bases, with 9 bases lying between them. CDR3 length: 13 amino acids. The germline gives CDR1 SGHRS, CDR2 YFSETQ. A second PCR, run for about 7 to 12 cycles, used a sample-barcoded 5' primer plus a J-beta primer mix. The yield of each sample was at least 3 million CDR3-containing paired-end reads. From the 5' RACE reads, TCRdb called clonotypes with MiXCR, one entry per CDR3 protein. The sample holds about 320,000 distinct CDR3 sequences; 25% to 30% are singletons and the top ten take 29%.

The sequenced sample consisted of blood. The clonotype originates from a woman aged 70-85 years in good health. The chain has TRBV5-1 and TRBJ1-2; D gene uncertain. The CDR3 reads CASSFGISYGYTF. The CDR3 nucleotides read TGCGCCAGCAGCTTCGGAATCTCCTATGGCTACACCTTC.